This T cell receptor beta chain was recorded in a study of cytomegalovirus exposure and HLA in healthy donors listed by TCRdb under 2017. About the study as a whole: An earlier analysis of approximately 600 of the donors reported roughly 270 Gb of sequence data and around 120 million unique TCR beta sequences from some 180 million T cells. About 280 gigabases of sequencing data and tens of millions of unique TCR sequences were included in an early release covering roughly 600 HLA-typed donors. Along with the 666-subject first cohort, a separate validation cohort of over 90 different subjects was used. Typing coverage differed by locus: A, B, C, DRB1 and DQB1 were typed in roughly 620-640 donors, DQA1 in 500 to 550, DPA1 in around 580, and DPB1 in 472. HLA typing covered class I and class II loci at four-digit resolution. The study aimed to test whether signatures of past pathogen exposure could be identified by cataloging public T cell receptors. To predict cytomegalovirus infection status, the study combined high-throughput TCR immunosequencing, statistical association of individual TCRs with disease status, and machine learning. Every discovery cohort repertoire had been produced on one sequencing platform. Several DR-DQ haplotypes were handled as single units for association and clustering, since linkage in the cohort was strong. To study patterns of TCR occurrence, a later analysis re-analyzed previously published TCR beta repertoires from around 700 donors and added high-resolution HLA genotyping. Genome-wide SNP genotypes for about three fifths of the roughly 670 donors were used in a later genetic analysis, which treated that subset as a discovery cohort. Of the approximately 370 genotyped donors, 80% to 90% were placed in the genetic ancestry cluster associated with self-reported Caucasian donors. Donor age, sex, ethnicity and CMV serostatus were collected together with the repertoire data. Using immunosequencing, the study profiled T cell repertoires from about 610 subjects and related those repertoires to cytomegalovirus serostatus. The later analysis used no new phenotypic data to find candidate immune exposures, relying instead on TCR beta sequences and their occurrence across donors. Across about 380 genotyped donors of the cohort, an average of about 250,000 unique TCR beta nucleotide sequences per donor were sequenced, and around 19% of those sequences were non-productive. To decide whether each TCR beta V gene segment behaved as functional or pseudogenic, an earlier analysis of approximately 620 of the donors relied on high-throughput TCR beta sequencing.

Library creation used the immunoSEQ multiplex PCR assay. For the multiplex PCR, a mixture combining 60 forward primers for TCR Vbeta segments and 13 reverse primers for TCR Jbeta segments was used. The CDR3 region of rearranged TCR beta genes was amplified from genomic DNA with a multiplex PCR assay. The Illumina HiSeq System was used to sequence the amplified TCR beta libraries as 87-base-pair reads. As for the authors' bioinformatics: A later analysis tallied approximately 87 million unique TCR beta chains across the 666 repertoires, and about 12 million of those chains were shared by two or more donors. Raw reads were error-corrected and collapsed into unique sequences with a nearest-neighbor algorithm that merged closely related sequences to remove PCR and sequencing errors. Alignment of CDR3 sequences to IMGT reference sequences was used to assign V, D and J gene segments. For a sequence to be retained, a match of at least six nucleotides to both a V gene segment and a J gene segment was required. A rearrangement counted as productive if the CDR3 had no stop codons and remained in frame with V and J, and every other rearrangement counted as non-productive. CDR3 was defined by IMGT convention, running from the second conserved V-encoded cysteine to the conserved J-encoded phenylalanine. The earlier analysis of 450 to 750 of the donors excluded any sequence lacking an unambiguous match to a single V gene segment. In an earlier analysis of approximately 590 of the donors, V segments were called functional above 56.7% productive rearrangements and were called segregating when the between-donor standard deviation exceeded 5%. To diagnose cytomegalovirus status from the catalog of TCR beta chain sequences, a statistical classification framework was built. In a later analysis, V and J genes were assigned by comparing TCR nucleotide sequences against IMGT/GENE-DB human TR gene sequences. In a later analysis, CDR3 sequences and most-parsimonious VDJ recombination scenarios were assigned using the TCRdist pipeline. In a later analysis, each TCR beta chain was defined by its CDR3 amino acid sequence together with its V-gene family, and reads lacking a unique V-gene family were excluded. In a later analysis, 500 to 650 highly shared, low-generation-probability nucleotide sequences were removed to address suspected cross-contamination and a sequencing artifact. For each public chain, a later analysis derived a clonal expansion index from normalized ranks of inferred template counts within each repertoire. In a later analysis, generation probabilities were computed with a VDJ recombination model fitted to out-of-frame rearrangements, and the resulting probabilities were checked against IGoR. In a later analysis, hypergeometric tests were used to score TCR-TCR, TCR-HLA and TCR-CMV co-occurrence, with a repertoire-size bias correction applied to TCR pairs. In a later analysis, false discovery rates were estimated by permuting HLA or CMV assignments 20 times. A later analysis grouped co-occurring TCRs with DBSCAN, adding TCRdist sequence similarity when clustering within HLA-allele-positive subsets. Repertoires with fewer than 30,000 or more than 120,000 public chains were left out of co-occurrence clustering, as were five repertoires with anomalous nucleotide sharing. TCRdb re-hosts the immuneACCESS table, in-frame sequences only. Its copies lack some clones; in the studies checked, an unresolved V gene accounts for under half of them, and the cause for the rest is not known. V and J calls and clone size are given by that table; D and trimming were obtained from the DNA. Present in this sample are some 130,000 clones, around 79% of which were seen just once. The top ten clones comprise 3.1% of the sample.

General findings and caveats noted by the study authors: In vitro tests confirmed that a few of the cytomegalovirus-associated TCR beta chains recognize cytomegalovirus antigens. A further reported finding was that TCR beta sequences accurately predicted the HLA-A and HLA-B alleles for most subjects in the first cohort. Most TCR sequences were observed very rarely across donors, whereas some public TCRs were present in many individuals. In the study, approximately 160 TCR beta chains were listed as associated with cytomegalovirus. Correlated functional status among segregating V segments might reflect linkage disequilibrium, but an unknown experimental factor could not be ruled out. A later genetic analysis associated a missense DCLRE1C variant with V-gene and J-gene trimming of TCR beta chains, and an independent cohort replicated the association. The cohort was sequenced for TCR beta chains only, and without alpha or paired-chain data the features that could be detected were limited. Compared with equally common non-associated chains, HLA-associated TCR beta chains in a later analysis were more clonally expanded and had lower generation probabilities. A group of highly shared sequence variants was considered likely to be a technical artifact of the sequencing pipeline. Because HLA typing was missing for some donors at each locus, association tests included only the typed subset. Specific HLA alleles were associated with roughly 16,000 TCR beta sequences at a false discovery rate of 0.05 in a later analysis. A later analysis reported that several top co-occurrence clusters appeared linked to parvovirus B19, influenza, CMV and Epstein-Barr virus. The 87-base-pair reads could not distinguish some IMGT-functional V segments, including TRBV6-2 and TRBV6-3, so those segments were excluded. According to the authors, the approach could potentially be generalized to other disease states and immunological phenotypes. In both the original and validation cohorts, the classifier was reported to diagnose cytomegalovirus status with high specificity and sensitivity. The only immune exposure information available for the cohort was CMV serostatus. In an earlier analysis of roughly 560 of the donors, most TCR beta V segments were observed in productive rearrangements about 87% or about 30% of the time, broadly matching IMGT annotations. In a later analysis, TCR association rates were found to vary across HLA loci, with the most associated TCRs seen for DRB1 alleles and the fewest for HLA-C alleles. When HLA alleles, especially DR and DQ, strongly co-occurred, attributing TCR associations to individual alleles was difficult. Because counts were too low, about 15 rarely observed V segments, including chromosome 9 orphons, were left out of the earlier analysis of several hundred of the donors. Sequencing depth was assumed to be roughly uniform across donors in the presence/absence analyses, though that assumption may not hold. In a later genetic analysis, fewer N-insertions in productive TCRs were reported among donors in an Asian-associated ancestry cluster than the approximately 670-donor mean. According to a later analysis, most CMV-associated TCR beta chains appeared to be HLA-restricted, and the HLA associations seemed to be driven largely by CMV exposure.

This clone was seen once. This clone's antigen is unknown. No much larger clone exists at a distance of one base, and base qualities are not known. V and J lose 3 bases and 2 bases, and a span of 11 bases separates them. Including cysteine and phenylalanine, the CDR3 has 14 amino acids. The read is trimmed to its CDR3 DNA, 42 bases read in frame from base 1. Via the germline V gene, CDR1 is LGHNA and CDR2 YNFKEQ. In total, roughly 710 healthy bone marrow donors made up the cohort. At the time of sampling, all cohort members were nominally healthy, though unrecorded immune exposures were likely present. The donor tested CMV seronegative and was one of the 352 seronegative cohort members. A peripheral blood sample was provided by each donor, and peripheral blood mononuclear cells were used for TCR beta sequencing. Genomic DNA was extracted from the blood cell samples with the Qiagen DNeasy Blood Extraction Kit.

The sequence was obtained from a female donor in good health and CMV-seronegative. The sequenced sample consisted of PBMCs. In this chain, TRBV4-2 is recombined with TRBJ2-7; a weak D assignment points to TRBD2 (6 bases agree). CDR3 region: CASSQFGGTYEQYF. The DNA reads TGTGCCAGCAGCCAGTTCGGCGGGACCTACGAGCAGTACTTC.